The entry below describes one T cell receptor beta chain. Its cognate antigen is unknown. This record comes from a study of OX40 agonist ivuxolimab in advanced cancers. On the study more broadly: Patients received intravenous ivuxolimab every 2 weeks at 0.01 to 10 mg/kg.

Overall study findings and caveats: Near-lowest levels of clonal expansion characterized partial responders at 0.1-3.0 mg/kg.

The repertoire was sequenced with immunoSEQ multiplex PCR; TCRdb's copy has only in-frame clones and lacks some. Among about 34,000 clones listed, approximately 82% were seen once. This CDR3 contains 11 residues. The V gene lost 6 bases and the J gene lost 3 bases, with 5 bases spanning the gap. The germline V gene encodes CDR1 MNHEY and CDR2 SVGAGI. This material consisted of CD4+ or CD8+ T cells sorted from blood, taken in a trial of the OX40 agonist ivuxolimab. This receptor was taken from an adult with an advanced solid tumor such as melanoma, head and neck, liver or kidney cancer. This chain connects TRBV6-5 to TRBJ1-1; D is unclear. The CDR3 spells CASRRDTEAFF. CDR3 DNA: TGTGCCAGCAGAAGGGACACTGAAGCTTTCTTT.